The source of this TCR beta chain is a study of beta chain features in type 1 diabetes. Study-level points and caveats: PCR could preferentially amplify shorter templates, alike in patients and controls.

A sort by CD45RO/CCR7/CD25/CD127/CD95/CD27 yielded CD4+ naive, central memory, regulatory and stem cell-like memory cells. Looked up from germline, CDR1 is SGHTA and CDR2 is FQGNSA. V shed 5 bases and J 6 bases; nucleotides not matched to a gene: 5. The CDR3 consists of 15 residues. Expressed TCRB transcripts were sequenced because the isolated RNA had all been reverse transcribed beforehand. Measured with immunoSEQ multiplex PCR; TCRdb has only the in-frame clones, and not every one. The table has about 360,000 clones, around 13% seen once. On this clone itself: Its antigen remains unidentified.

The V and J genes are TRBV7-2 and TRBJ2-1; TRBD2 matches at 12 bases. Specimen: naive CD4+ T cells from blood. The receptor was derived from a man between 18 and 29 years old in good health. The CDR3 loop is CASSRRLAGANEQFF. The CDR3 DNA reads as TGTGCCAGCAGCCGACGACTAGCGGGAGCCAATGAGCAGTTCTTC.